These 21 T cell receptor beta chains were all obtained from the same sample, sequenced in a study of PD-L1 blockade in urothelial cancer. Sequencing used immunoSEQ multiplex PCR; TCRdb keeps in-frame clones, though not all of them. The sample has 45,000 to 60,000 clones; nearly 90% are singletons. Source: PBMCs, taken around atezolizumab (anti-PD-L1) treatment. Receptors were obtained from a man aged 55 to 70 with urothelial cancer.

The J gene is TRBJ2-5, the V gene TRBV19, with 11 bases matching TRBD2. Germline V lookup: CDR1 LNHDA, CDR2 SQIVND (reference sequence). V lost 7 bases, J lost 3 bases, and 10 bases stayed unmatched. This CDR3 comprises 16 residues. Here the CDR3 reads CASKPVGTSGKETQYF. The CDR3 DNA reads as TGTGCCAGTAAACCCGTCGGGACTAGCGGCAAAGAGACCCAGTACTTC.

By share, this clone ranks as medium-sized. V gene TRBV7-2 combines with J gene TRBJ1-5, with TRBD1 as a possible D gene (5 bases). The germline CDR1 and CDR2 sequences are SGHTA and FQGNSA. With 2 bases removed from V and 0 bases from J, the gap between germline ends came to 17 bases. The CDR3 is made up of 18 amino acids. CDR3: CASSLPHGHLYSNQPQHF. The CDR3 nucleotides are TGTGCCAGCAGCTTACCCCACGGACACCTGTATAGCAATCAGCCCCAGCATTTT.

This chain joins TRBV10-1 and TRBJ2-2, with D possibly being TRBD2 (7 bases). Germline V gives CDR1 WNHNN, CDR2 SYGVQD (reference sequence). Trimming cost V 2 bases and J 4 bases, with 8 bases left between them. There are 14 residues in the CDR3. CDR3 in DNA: TGCGCCAGCAGTGAGGGGGGGGCCACCGGGGAGCTGTTTTTT. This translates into CASSEGGATGELFF.

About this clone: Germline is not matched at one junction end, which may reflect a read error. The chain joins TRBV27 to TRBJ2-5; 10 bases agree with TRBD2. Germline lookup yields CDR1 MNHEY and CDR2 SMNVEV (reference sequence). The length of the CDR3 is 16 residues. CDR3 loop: CASSLSSGGARETQYF. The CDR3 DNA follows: TGTGCCAGCAGTCTATCTAGCGGGGGAGCTCGAGAGACCCAGTACTTC.

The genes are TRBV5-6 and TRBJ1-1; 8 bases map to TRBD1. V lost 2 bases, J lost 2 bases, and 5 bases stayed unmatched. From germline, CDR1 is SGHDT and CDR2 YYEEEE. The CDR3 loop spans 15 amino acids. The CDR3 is CASSFTGGYNTEAFF. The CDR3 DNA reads TGTGCCAGCAGCTTCACAGGGGGGTACAACACTGAAGCTTTCTTT.

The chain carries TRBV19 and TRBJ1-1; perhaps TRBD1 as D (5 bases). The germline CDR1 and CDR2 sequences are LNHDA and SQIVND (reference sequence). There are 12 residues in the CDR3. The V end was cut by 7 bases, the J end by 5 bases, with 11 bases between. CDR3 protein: CASNAGRTEAFF. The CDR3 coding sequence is TGTGCCAGTAATGCAGGGAGGACTGAAGCTTTCTTT.

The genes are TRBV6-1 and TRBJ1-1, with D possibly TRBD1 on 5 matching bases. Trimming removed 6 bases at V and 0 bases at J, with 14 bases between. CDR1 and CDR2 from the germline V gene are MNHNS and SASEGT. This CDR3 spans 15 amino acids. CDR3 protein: CASSDTGGMNTEAFF. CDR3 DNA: TGTGCCAGCAGCGATACAGGAGGGATGAACACTGAAGCTTTCTTT.

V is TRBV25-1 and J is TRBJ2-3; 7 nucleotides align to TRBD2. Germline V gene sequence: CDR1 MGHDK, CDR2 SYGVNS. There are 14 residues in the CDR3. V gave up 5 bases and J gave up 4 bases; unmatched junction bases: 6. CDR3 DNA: TGTGCCAGCAGTCTAAGCGGGGTCGCAGATACGCAGTATTTT. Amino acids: CASSLSGVADTQYF.

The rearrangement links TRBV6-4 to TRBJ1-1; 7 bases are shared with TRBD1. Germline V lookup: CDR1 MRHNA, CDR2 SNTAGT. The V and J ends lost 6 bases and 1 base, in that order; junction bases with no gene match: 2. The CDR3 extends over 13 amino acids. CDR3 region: CASSGQANTEAFF. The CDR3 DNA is TGTGCCAGCAGCGGACAGGCGAACACTGAAGCTTTCTTT.

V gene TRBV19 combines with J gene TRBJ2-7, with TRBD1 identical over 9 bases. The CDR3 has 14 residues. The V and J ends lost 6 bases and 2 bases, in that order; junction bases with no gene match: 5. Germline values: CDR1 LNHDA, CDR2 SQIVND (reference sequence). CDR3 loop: CASSRDRETYEQYF. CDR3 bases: TGTGCCAGTAGCCGGGACAGGGAAACCTACGAGCAGTACTTC.

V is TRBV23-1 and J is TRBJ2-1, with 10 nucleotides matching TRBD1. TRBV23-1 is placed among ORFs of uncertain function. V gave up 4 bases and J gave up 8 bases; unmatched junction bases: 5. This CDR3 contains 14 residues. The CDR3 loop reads CASSLGQGVDEQFF. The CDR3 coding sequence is TGCGCCAGCAGTCTCGGACAGGGGGTGGATGAGCAGTTCTTC.

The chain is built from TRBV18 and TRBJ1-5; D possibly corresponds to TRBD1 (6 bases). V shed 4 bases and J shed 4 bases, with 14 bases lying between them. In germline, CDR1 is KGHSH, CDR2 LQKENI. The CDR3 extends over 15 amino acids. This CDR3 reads CASSLAGQKNQPQHF. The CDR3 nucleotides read TGTGCCAGCTCACTAGCTGGACAGAAGAATCAGCCCCAGCATTTT.

CDR3 nucleotide sequence: TGTGCCAGCAGCTTGGGACTATTGGAGACCCAGTACTTC. Translation: CASSLGLLETQYF. The V call is TRBV9, the J call TRBJ2-5; 7 bases fit TRBD2. The CDR3 runs 13 residues. The V gene end was trimmed by 4 bases and the J gene end by 5 bases; junction bases not matched to a gene: 5. The germline V gene has CDR1 SGDLS and CDR2 YYNGEE.

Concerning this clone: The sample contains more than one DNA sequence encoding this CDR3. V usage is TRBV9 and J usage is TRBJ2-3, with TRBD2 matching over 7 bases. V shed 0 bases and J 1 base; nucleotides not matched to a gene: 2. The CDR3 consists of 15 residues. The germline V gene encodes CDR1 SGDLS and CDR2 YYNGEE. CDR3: CASSVVAGGTDTQYF. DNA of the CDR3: TGTGCCAGCAGCGTAGTTGCGGGGGGCACAGATACGCAGTATTTT. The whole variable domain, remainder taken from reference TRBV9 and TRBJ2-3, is DSGVTQTPKHLITATGQRVTLRCSPRSGDLSVYWYQQSLDQGLQFLIQYYNGEERAKGNILERFSAQQFPDLHSELNLSSLELGDSALYFCASSVVAGGTDTQYFGPGTRLTVL.

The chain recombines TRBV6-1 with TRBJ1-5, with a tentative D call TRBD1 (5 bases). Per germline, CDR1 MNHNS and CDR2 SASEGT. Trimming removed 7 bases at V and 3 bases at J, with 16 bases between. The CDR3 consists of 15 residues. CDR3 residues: CASIPTPGFNQPQHF. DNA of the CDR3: TGTGCCAGCATCCCAACACCAGGGTTCAATCAGCCCCAGCATTTT.

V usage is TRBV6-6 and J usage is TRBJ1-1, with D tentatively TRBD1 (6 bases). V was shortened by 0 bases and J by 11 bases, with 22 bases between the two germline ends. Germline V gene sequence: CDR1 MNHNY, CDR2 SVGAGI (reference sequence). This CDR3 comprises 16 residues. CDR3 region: CASSYSPTGPAPRAFF. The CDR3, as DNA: TGTGCCAGCAGTTACTCCCCGACAGGACCAGCCCCTAGGGCTTTCTTT.

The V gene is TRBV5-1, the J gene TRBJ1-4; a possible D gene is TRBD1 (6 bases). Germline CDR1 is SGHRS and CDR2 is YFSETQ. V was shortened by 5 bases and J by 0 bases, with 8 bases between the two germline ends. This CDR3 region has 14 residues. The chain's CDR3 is CASREGATNEKLFF. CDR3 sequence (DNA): TGCGCCAGCAGAGAGGGGGCAACTAATGAAAAACTGTTTTTT.

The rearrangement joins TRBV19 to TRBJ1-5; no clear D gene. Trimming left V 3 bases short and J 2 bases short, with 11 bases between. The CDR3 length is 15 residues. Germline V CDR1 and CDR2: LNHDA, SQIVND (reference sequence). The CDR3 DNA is TGTGCCAGTAGTATGGGGAGGACTGGCAATCAGCCCCAGCATTTT. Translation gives CASSMGRTGNQPQHF.

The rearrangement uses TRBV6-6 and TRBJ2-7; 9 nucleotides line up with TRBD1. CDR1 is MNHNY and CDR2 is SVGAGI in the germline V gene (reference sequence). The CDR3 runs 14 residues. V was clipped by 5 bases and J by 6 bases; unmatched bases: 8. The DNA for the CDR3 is TGTGCCAGCAGTCCAAGGGGGACAGGGATCGAGCAGTACTTC. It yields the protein CASSPRGTGIEQYF.

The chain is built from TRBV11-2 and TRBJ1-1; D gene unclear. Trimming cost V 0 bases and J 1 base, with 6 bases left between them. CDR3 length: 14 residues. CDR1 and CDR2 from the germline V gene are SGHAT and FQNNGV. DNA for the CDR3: TGTGCCAGCAGCTTAGAACGGAGGAACACTGAAGCTTTCTTT. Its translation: CASSLERRNTEAFF. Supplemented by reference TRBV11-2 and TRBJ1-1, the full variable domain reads EAGVAQSPRYKIIEKRQSVAFWCNPISGHATLYWYQQILGQGPKLLIQFQNNGVVDDSQLPKDRFSAERLKGVDSTLKIQPAKLEDSAVYLCASSLERRNTEAFFGQGTRLTVV.

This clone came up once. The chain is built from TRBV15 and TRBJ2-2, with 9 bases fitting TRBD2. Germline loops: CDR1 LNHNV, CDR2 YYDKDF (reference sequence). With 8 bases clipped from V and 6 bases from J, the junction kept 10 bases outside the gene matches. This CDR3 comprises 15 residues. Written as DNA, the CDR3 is TGTGCCACCTCCCGGAGAGCGGGGGGTTCCGGGGAGCTGTTTTTT. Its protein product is CATSRRAGGSGELFF.